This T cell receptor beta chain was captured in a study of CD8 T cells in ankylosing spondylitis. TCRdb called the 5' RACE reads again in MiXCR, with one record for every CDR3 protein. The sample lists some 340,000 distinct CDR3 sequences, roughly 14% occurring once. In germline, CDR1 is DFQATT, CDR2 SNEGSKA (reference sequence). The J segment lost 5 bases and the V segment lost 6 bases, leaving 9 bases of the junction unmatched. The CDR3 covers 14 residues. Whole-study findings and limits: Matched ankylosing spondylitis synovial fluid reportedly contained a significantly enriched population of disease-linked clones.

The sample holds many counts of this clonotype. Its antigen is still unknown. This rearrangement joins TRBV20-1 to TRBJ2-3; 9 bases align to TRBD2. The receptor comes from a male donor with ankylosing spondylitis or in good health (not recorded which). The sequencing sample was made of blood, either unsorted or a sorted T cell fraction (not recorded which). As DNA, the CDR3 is TGCAGTGCCTCCGCGGGGGGGGTACGAGATACGCAGTATTTT. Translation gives CSASAGGVRDTQYF.